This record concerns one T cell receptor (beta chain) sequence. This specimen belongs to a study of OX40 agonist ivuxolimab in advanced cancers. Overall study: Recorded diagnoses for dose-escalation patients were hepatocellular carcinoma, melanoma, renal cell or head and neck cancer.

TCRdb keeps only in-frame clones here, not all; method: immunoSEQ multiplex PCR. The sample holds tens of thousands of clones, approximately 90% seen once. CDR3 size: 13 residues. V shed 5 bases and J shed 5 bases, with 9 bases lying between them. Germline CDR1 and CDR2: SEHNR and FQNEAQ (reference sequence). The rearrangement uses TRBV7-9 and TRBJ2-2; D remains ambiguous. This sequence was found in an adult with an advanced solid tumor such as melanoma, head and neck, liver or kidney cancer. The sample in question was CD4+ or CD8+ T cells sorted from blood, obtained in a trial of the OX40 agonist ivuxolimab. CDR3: CASSPIVTGELFF. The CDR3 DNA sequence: TGTGCCAGCAGCCCCATCGTTACCGGGGAGCTGTTTTTT. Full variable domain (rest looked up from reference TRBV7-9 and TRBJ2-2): DTGVSQNPRHKITKRGQNVTFRCDPISEHNRLYWYRQTLGQGPEFLTYFQNEAQLEKSRLLSDRFSAERPKGSFSTLEIQRTEQGDSAMYLCASSPIVTGELFFGEGSRLTVL.